This paragraph covers one TCR beta chain sequence. Its antigen is not known. These data come from a study of T cell responses to AZD1222 COVID-19 vaccine. Clones were read by immunoSEQ multiplex PCR, and TCRdb kept only the in-frame ones, dropping some. Seen here are about 140,000 clones, around 90% observed once, and the top ten hold around 2.7%. General study results and limits: Nearly half of spike-specific TCRs reportedly go after variant regions that carry no mutations. Spike-wide coverage was observed for vaccine-associated CD4 TCRs, with dominant responses at 160-218 and 743-854.

The receptor was derived from an adult in good health. The sample in question was peripheral blood, obtained on day 0 of AZD1222 vaccination.

The CDR3 here is CASSTETVQPQHF. In DNA, the CDR3 is TGCGCCAGTTCAACAGAGACAGTTCAGCCCCAGCATTTT. The chain couples TRBV10-2 to TRBJ1-5, with D maybe TRBD1 (5 bases). The CDR3 extends over 13 amino acids. Trimming shortened V by 9 bases and J by 6 bases, and 15 bases separated the two germline ends. Germline V gene lookup returns CDR1 WSHSY and CDR2 SAAADI.